The 18 T cell receptor beta chains below all came from one sample that was sequenced in a study of T cells in Graves' hyperthyroidism and ophthalmopathy. Amplification of TCR beta CDR3 regions used RNA as the template. Initially, a first-round RT-PCR of the TCR CDR3 employed the HTBI primer set. TCRdb independently ran MiXCR on the multiplex PCR reads; one entry per CDR3 protein. The data hold about 600,000 distinct CDR3 sequences, with approximately 15% observed a single time. The sequenced sample consisted of blood. All receptors derive from a woman aged 18 to 35 with Graves' ophthalmopathy.

This clonotype appeared many times. The chain is built from TRBV20-1 and TRBJ1-4; tentatively, D is TRBD1 (5 bases). The germline V gene encodes CDR1 DFQATT and CDR2 SNEGSKA (reference sequence). The CDR3 runs 14 residues. The V gene lost 0 bases and the J gene lost 8 bases, with 13 bases spanning the gap. CDR3 in amino acids: CSARDFQGGEKLFF. CDR3 nucleotide sequence: TGCAGTGCTAGAGATTTCCAGGGTGGAGAAAAACTGTTTTTT.

This clonotype was seen many times. V usage is TRBV20-1 and J usage is TRBJ2-1; TRBD1 matches at 8 bases. The CDR3 runs to 14 residues. V lost 5 bases to trimming and J lost 7 bases; unmatched junction nucleotides: 10. Germline V CDR1 and CDR2: DFQATT, SNEGSKA (reference sequence). CDR3 in DNA: TGCAGTGCTCGTGGAACAGGGGGGTCGAATGAGCAGTTCTTC. Translating it yields CSARGTGGSNEQFF.

This clonotype was picked up many times. The rearrangement links TRBV11-2 to TRBJ2-7; D unclear. CDR3 size: 14 residues. The germline V and J ends were trimmed by 1 base and 7 bases, with 14 bases remaining between them. Per germline, CDR1 SGHAT and CDR2 FQNNGV. This chain's CDR3 is CASSLALLGLEQYF. CDR3 nucleotides: TGTGCCAGCAGCTTAGCTCTTTTGGGTCTGGAGCAGTACTTC.

At least ten counts were recorded for this clonotype. The J gene is TRBJ2-1, the V gene TRBV2; D not resolved. Trimming left V 7 bases short and J 4 bases short, with 17 bases between. Per the germline V gene, CDR1 is SNHLY and CDR2 is FYNNEI. This CDR3 is 15 amino acids long. The CDR3 nucleotides read TGTGCCAGCATTCCCGACTCATACCGATACAATGAGCAGTTCTTC. Amino acids: CASIPDSYRYNEQFF. Variable domain in full (rest from reference TRBV2 and TRBJ2-1): EPEVTQTPSHQVTQMGQEVILRCVPISNHLYFYWYRQILGQKVEFLVSFYNNEISEKSEIFDDQFSVERPDGSNFTLKIRSTKLEDSAMYFCASIPDSYRYNEQFFGPGTRLTVL.

The CDR3 DNA is TGTGCCAGCAGCGTAGAGGCAGTTCATAGCACAGATACGCAGTATTTT. Translation gives CASSVEAVHSTDTQYF. The gene calls are TRBV9 and TRBJ2-3; D is ambiguous. The CDR3 extends over 16 amino acids. Per germline, CDR1 SGDLS and CDR2 YYNGEE. Trimming pared 0 bases from V and 0 bases from J, leaving 11 bases between.

Ten or more counts support this clonotype. A read error may produce the germline difference seen at one junction end. The chain has TRBV7-7 and TRBJ2-1; D uncertain. The germline V gene has CDR1 SSHAT and CDR2 FNYEAQ (reference sequence). The CDR3 has 13 amino acids. In nucleotides, the CDR3 is TGTGCTAGCAGCCCCCGCCTTAACAATGAGCAGTTCTTC. It is translated as CASSPRLNNEQFF.

The chain links TRBV11-2 to TRBJ2-2; unclear D gene. V was shortened by 3 bases and J by 0 bases, with 11 bases between the two germline ends. The CDR3 runs 16 residues. Germline CDR1 and CDR2: SGHAT and FQNNGV. This chain's CDR3 is CASSFADPPNTGELFF. The CDR3 nucleotides read TGTGCCAGCAGCTTCGCCGACCCCCCGAACACCGGGGAGCTGTTTTTT. Full variable domain (rest looked up from reference TRBV11-2 and TRBJ2-2): EAGVAQSPRYKIIEKRQSVAFWCNPISGHATLYWYQQILGQGPKLLIQFQNNGVVDDSQLPKDRFSAERLKGVDSTLKIQPAKLEDSAVYLCASSFADPPNTGELFFGEGSRLTVL.

This chain connects TRBV6-1 to TRBJ2-7, with TRBD2 identical over 9 bases. CDR1 and CDR2 (germline): MNHNS, SASEGT. There are 14 residues in the CDR3. Unmatched junction bases numbered 6, after V lost 7 bases and J lost 2 bases. Here the CDR3 reads CASTSSSGAYEQYF. DNA for the CDR3: TGTGCCAGCACATCCTCTAGCGGGGCCTACGAGCAGTACTTC.

This clonotype was counted many times. V gene TRBV11-2 combines with J gene TRBJ2-3, with 10 bases matching TRBD1. The CDR3 length is 14 residues. CDR1 is SGHAT and CDR2 is FQNNGV in the germline V gene. Unmatched junction bases numbered 8, after V lost 8 bases and J lost 6 bases. This chain's CDR3 is CASRPGTGVDTQYF. CDR3 DNA sequence: TGTGCCAGCCGACCCGGGACAGGGGTGGATACGCAGTATTTT. Supplemented by reference TRBV11-2 and TRBJ2-3, the full variable domain reads EAGVAQSPRYKIIEKRQSVAFWCNPISGHATLYWYQQILGQGPKLLIQFQNNGVVDDSQLPKDRFSAERLKGVDSTLKIQPAKLEDSAVYLCASRPGTGVDTQYFGPGTRLTVL.

This clonotype occurred a few times. The chain employs TRBV20-1 and TRBJ1-4; D perhaps matches TRBD1 (6 bases). The length of the CDR3 is 18 residues. Germline assignment: CDR1 DFQATT and CDR2 SNEGSKA (reference sequence). The V end lost 1 base, the J end lost 0 bases, and 18 bases lay between the germline ends. The CDR3 loop is CSARGQRQDLATNEKLFF. The CDR3 DNA is TGCAGTGCTAGAGGTCAAAGACAGGACCTTGCAACTAATGAAAAACTGTTTTTT.

The chain uses TRBV12-3 or TRBV12-4 and TRBJ1-4; D is unresolved. Between the trimmed V and J ends, which lost 2 bases and 7 bases, there was a span of 11 bases. This CDR3 is built from 14 residues. CDR3 loop: CASSLNQIGEKLFF. CDR3 nucleotides: TGTGCCAGCAGTTTAAATCAGATTGGTGAAAAACTGTTTTTT.

This chain links TRBV13 with TRBJ2-1, with a weak D call TRBD2 (6 bases). The germline gives CDR1 PRHDT, CDR2 FYEKMQ (reference sequence). Trimming shortened V by 10 bases and J by 5 bases, and 21 bases separated the two germline ends. This CDR3 has 15 amino acids. The DNA for the CDR3 is TGTGCCACCACCCGACTAGTCCCCCCCAACAATGAGCAGTTCTTC. Its translation is CATTRLVPPNNEQFF.

As regards this clonotype: A much larger clone differs by one base, so this may be a read error. This chain links TRBV9 with TRBJ2-1; a possible D gene is TRBD2 (7 bases). CDR1 SGDLS and CDR2 YYNGEE come from the germline V gene. This CDR3 contains 14 residues. CDR3 residues: CASGSGTSYNEQSF. In DNA, the CDR3 is TGTGCCAGCGGAAGCGGGACATCCTACAATGAGCAGTCCTTC.

This clonotype was counted between two and nine times. This chain connects TRBV6-1 to TRBJ2-3, with TRBD2 matching over 8 bases. V trimming: 6 bases; J trimming: 0 bases; junction bases outside the gene matches: 17. Per the germline V gene, CDR1 is MNHNS and CDR2 is SASEGT. This CDR3 comprises 19 residues. Here the CDR3 DNA reads TGTGCCAGCAGCGCCCTGACTAGCGTCTATGGGGCAAGCACAGATACGCAGTATTTT. Protein sequence: CASSALTSVYGASTDTQYF.

There are many counts of this clonotype. The chain couples TRBV3-1 to TRBJ1-1; TRBD1 matches at 8 bases. This CDR3 has 18 amino acids. CDR1 is LGHDT and CDR2 is YNNKEL in the germline V gene (reference sequence). After removal of 3 bases from V and 1 base from J, the junction contained 13 bases not matched to a gene. DNA of the CDR3: TGTGCCAGCAGCCATTGCCTCGGACAGGGATCCCCGAACACTGAAGCTTTCTTT. Translating gives CASSHCLGQGSPNTEAFF.

This clonotype was seen at least ten times. The chain is built from TRBV12-3 or TRBV12-4 and TRBJ2-1; no reliable D call. The length of the CDR3 is 12 residues. With 4 bases removed from V and 7 bases from J, the gap between germline ends came to 8 bases. The CDR3: CASSSNWNEQFF. CDR3 in DNA: TGTGCCAGCAGTTCCAACTGGAATGAGCAGTTCTTC.

The V gene is TRBV7-2, the J gene TRBJ1-2, with TRBD1 matching over 8 bases. V lost 5 bases to trimming and J lost 4 bases; unmatched junction nucleotides: 9. This CDR3 is built from 15 residues. Germline assignment: CDR1 SGHTA and CDR2 FQGNSA. CDR3 sequence: CASSPGQESPYGYTF. CDR3 nucleotide sequence: TGTGCCAGCAGCCCGGGACAGGAATCCCCCTATGGCTACACCTTC.

This clonotype was found many times. This rearrangement joins TRBV6-1 to TRBJ2-1; 7 positions agree with TRBD2. CDR1 and CDR2 from the germline V gene are MNHNS and SASEGT. The CDR3 is 14 amino acids. The V segment lost 7 bases and the J segment 4 bases; nucleotides outside the gene matches: 7. The CDR3 bases are TGTGCCAGCATAGGACTAGGCTTATACAATGAGCAGTTCTTC. Translation: CASIGLGLYNEQFF.